This TCR beta chain was obtained from a study of T cell repertoires in cytomegalovirus infection. TCRdb processed the reads anew with MiXCR; each CDR3 protein has one entry. The table shows some 560,000 distinct CDR3 sequences, with 40% occurring only once. Trimming took 5 bases from V and 7 from J, leaving 12 bases between them. CDR1 is SGHTA, CDR2 FQGNSA, per germline. The length of the CDR3 is 13 residues. The table lists this clonotype with a few counts. The target antigen is unknown. The receptor was isolated from a human donor in good health (CMV status not recorded). Some clones in this sample may be carry-over from other donors' samples. The chain carries TRBV7-2 and TRBJ1-5; tentative D call: TRBD1 (6 bases). The sample was cultured PBMCs, taken from culture after CMV antigen stimulation. CDR3 amino acids: CASSLRGLQPQHF. CDR3 nucleotides: TGTGCCAGCAGCCTCAGGGGTTTACAGCCCCAGCATTTT.